These T cell receptor beta chains were read from a single sample in a study of beta chain features in type 1 diabetes. Libraries were prepared by immunoSEQ multiplex PCR; TCRdb keeps only in-frame clonotypes and omits some of them. The data show 200,000 to 300,000 clones, with 11% seen just once and 0.017% held by the top ten. Sequencing used naive CD4+ T cells from blood. These receptors originate from a man in his thirties or forties with type 1 diabetes. Each CDR3 is given with its conserved first and last residue. A D gene is named only where the DNA matches it firmly. Clone size is shown for a subset of rows, as once, few, many or a class of expanded clone.

abundance,d_gene,j_gene,v_gene,CDR3aa,CDR3nt
.,.,TRBJ2-1,TRBV2,CASSGAQNTEQFF,TGTGCCAGCAGTGGGGCCCAAAATACGGAGCAGTTCTTC
few,TRBD1,TRBJ2-3,TRBV29-1,CSVEPRDRGSTDTQYF,TGCAGCGTTGAACCTCGGGACAGGGGAAGCACAGATACGCAGTATTTT
few,TRBD1,TRBJ2-2,TRBV30,CAGQPGGPNTGELFF,TGTGCCGGGCAACCAGGGGGCCCGAACACCGGGGAGCTGTTTTTT
.,.,TRBJ2-5,TRBV15,CATSRGGPPETQYF,TGTGCCACCAGCAGGGGCGGGCCCCCAGAGACCCAGTACTTC
few,.,TRBJ2-7,TRBV6-6,CAISERRTDEQYF,TGTGCCATCAGTGAGAGACGGACAGACGAGCAGTACTTC
few,.,TRBJ2-4,TRBV9,CASSVSGSAKNIQYF,TGTGCCAGCAGCGTATCAGGGTCGGCCAAAAACATTCAGTACTTC
few,TRBD1,TRBJ2-5,TRBV2,CASSATGVETQYF,TGTGCCAGCAGTGCCACAGGGGTCGAGACCCAGTACTTC
few,TRBD2,TRBJ2-5,TRBV9,CASSAGLAGRETQYF,TGTGCCAGCAGCGCGGGACTAGCGGGGCGAGAGACCCAGTACTTC
.,.,TRBJ2-7,TRBV15,CATSSTRTREQYF,TGTGCCACCAGCAGCACTAGGACGCGCGAGCAGTACTTC
.,.,TRBJ1-1,TRBV7-2,CASSPSGVNTEAFF,TGTGCCAGCAGCCCTAGCGGGGTGAACACTGAAGCTTTCTTT
few,TRBD2,TRBJ2-1,TRBV19,CASSIGPSGAYNEQFF,TGTGCCAGTAGTATAGGGCCTAGCGGGGCCTACAATGAGCAGTTCTTC
.,TRBD1,TRBJ1-2,TRBV19,CASSITTGVNYGYTF,TGTGCCAGTAGTATTACCACAGGGGTTAACTATGGCTACACCTTC
.,TRBD1,TRBJ1-2,TRBV7-9,CASSPGQGAIYGYTF,TGTGCCAGCAGCCCCGGACAGGGGGCGATCTATGGCTACACCTTC
.,.,TRBJ1-3,TRBV9,CASSLGLDGNTIYF,TGTGCCAGCTCCCTGGGACTGGACGGAAACACCATATATTTT
.,.,TRBJ2-3,TRBV5-5,CASSRGTFTDTQYF,TGTGCCAGCAGCCGAGGGACATTCACAGATACGCAGTATTTT